The sample holds a few counts of the clone carrying this T cell receptor beta chain. This specimen belongs to a study of lymphopenia after photon versus proton radiotherapy. Sequencing used immunoSEQ multiplex PCR; TCRdb keeps in-frame clones, though not all of them. Of roughly 29,000 clones in the sample, 80% to 90% were seen once. The CDR3 runs to 13 residues. Trimming shortened V by 4 bases and J by 3 bases, and 11 bases separated the two germline ends. Germline CDR1 reads SGHNT; CDR2 reads YYREEE (reference sequence). This TCR was recovered from a woman aged 55-69 years with cholangiocarcinoma. Some clones in this sample may be carry-over from other donors' samples. The chain recombines TRBV5-4 with TRBJ2-7, with D possibly matching TRBD1 (6 bases). Material: peripheral blood, obtained from a patient treated with proton-based radiotherapy. The CDR3 sequence is CASSPQGYYEQYF. In DNA form, the CDR3 reads TGTGCCAGCAGCCCACAGGGATACTACGAGCAGTACTTC. Using reference TRBV5-4 and TRBJ2-7 for the parts outside the CDR3, the full variable domain is ETGVTQSPTHLIKTRGQQVTLRCSSQSGHNTVSWYQQALGQGPQFIFQYYREEENGRGNFPPRFSGLQFPNYSSELNVNALELDDSALYLCASSPQGYYEQYFGPGTRLTVT.